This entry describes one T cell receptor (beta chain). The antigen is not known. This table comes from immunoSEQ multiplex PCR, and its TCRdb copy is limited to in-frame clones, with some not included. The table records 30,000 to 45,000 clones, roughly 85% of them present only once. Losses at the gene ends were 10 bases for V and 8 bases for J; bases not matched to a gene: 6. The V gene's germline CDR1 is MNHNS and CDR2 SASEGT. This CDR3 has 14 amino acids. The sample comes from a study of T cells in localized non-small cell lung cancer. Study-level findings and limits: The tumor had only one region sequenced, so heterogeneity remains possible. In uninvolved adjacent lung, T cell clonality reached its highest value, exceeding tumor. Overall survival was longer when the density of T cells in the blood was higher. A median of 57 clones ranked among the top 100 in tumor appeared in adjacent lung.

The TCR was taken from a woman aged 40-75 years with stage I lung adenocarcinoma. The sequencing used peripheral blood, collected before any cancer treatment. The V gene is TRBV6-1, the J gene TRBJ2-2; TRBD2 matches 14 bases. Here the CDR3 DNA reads TGTGCCATCCGACTAGCGGGGGGGCGAGGGGAGCTGTTTTTT. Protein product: CAIRLAGGRGELFF.